This paragraph reports one T cell receptor beta chain. In its sample, this clonotype was seen a few times. The specificity of this receptor is unknown. Per-nucleotide qualities are absent, and no much larger clonotype sits a single base away. The data originate from a study of identical twins (dated by TCRdb to 2016 to 2017). Background for the entire study: The study deep-sequenced TCR alpha and beta repertoires from monozygotic twins, unrelated adults of various ages and cord blood to test whether fetal clonotypes persist. To rule out contamination, replicate twin experiments were performed at different times with different library preparation protocols.

What the work shows at the level of the full study, not this receptor alone: Compared with coincidental sharing between unrelated individuals, an excess of low generation-probability sequences was observed among out-of-frame TCR alpha sequences shared between twins. In beta out-of-frame sequences, excess twin sharing was weaker, because having fewer shared sequences lowered the signal-to-noise ratio. In monozygotic twins, recombination models systematically underestimated out-of-frame TCR alpha sharing, but the models matched the sharing seen between unrelated individuals. Zero-insertion analyses could be partly confounded by invariant T cells such as MAIT and iNKT, although diverse VJ usage argued against such confounding for most clonotypes. Fewer insertions were carried by abundant cord blood beta clonotypes, a similar but weaker trend appeared in young adult naive repertoires, and no such trend appeared in memory repertoires. Conclusions relied on cross-sectional statistical analysis, since the same donors could not be followed over many years.

Every donor was a healthy Caucasian. The twin cohort consisted of three pairs of female monozygotic twins, all aged about 18 to 29 years. Positive isolation kits from Invitrogen were used to isolate the CD4+ and CD8+ T cell populations. Trimming costs V 4 bases and J 0 bases, and their ends lie 12 bases apart. Via the germline V gene, CDR1 is LGHNA and CDR2 YNFKEQ. The CDR3 runs 15 residues from the cysteine to the phenylalanine. CDR3 DNA is the only sequence kept; it has 45 bases, read in frame from the first base. Libraries were made using 5' RACE. The reads were generated on an Illumina HiSeq 2000. Template switching introduced a universal primer binding site; the final cDNA contained a unique molecular identifier, enabling accurate counting of TCR cDNA molecules. Specific primers in the conserved constant-segment region were used to synthesize first-strand cDNA for the TCR alpha and beta chains. Each cDNA library was double barcoded, with a SMART-Mk sample barcode plus Illumina barcodes, to control for contamination. TruSeq adapter sequences and Illumina sample barcodes were added in two successive PCR steps. The TCR alpha and beta cDNA libraries were sequenced on the Illumina HiSeq platform using custom primers. The paper's processing steps were these. Unique molecular identifiers were extracted from raw reads with MiGEC, and CDR3 positions were determined with MiXCR. For each individual, recombination models were inferred using an EM algorithm with the repgenHMM and IGoR tools. The tcR package in R was used for shared clonotype analysis, with sharing normalized by the product of cloneset sizes. To study raw recombination free of thymic and clonal selection effects, out-of-frame nonproductive sequences were analyzed. TCRdb reanalyzed the raw reads on its own, using fastp at Q25 for trimming and MiXCR for clone calling, and kept in-frame beta chains. Each record represents a unique CDR3 protein, reported with the most common genes and DNA among its rows. The V and J calls were not made by the authors but by TCRdb's processing. Here the sample has about 520,000 distinct CDR3 sequences; under 25% occur a single time. Clones ranked in the top ten supply around 1% of the sample.

These same data were also listed under a study on T cells expressing NK-cell markers. As the second study states: Fewer than ten donors provided sorted CD3+CD56+NKG2C+, CD3+CD56+NKG2C- and CD3+CD56-NKG2C+ T-cell subsets, whose TCR beta-chain repertoires were profiled. Seven of the eight sequenced donors were HCMV-seropositive and one was HCMV-seronegative. In several experiments an anti-gammadeltaTCR antibody was added to restrict sorting to alphabetaTCR-expressing T cells. For several donors, the dominant CD3+CD56+NKG2C+ clonotypes were among the top 10 CD8+ clonotypes and accounted for about 1.0-7.5% of CD8+ T cells. Those dominant clonotypes were again the most abundant among CD3+CD56-NKG2C+ cells in several donors, at about 28.3-65%. Whether the expanded NKG2C-expressing T cell clones were specific for HCMV antigens was left unclear. The study sequenced eight donors, all healthy volunteers chosen at random: three men and five women. HCMV-specific IgG was detected in serum with a commercial ELISA kit to determine HCMV serostatus. MIGEC handled demultiplexing of the reads and grouping by UMI, while MiTCR was used to assemble and quantify clonotypes. To exclude erroneous sequences, only TCR cDNA sequences supported by at least two reads were retained. Downstream repertoire analysis used the tcR package, and clonotypes were matched across fractions by CDR3 nucleotide sequence plus V segment. Antigen specificity was annotated against VDJdb with VDJmatch, allowing one amino acid substitution in CDR3.

Sequencing was done on a sample of CD4+ T cells sorted from blood. This receptor was identified in a woman younger than 30 in good health. The V gene is TRBV4-2 and the J gene is TRBJ1-1; the D gene cannot be resolved reliably. The bases are TGTGCCAGCAGCCTTGGCTGGGTCTTGAACACTGAAGCTTTCTTT. This translates into CASSLGWVLNTEAFF.